These T cell receptor beta chains were read from a single sample in a study of CD8 T cells in Susac syndrome. Each CDR3 protein is one row after TCRdb ran MiXCR on the immunoSEQ multiplex PCR reads. The table includes about 250,000 distinct CDR3 sequences, 80% to 95% detected once. The material sequenced was CD4+ T cells from PBMCs. The source of these receptors is a human donor with multiple sclerosis. Each CDR3 is given with its conserved first and last residue. A D gene is named only where the DNA matches it firmly. Where a row states a size, it is once, few, many or the class of an expanded clone; other rows omit it.

>TRBV27|TRBD1|.|TRBJ2-7|15
CASSHLRTGVSEQYF
TGTGCCAGCAGTCACCTCAGGACAGGGGTGAGTGAGCAGTACTTC
>TRBV20-1|.|.|TRBJ1-4|16
CSARDGTPGPIEKLFF
TGCAGTGCTAGAGATGGGACCCCGGGCCCCATTGAAAAACTGTTTTTT
>TRBV7-8|.|.|TRBJ1-5|15
CASTFRGGRHQPQHF
TGTGCCAGCACCTTTAGAGGGGGAAGACATCAGCCCCAGCATTTT
>TRBV3-1|TRBD1|few|TRBJ2-5|14
CASSQDRVQETQYF
TGTGCCAGCAGTCAGGACAGGGTTCAAGAGACCCAGTACTTC
>TRBV30|.|.|TRBJ2-1|15
CAWTPTTGLASEQFF
TGTGCCTGGACCCCAACAACCGGGCTAGCGAGTGAGCAGTTCTTC
>TRBV28|.|once|TRBJ2-7|12
CASSLPGSEQYF
TGTGCCAGCAGTTTACCCGGGTCCGAGCAGTACTTC
>TRBV20-1|TRBD2|.|TRBJ2-5|19
CSARPPSGGRPNRQETQYF
TGCAGTGCTAGGCCCCCTAGCGGGGGCAGACCAAACCGACAAGAGACCCAGTACTTC
>TRBV29-1|TRBD1|.|TRBJ2-1|13
CSAGQGSYNEQFF
TGCAGCGCCGGACAGGGGAGCTACAATGAGCAGTTCTTC
>TRBV29-1|TRBD2|.|TRBJ2-3|14
CSVGAGVDTDTQYF
TGCAGCGTTGGTGCGGGGGTTGACACAGATACGCAGTATTTT
>TRBV29-1|TRBD1|.|TRBJ1-2|13
CSVWTGTTIGYTF
TGCAGCGTGTGGACAGGGACAACGATTGGCTACACCTTC
>TRBV6-5|TRBD1|.|TRBJ1-5|17
CASSYGTGGEGNQPQHF
TGTGCCAGCAGTTACGGGACAGGGGGCGAGGGCAATCAGCCCCAGCATTTT
>TRBV3-1|.|.|TRBJ2-3|14
CASSVYLHTDTQYF
TGTGCCAGCAGCGTATATCTTCACACAGATACGCAGTATTTT
>TRBV5-1|.|.|TRBJ2-2|15
CASSSPGQNTGELFF
TGCGCCAGCAGCTCGCCGGGACAGAACACCGGGGAGCTGTTTTTT
>TRBV29-1|.|once|TRBJ2-1|13
CSGDSSSYNEQFF
TGCAGCGGTGACAGTAGCTCCTACAATGAGCAGTTCTTC
>TRBV4-2|TRBD2|.|TRBJ2-5|15
CASSGPRGGGETQYF
TGTGCCAGCAGCGGACCGCGGGGGGGCGGGGAGACCCAGTACTTC
>TRBV7-3|TRBD1|.|TRBJ2-2|16
CASSLNAGGETGELFF
TGTGCCAGCAGCTTAAACGCAGGGGGAGAAACCGGGGAGCTGTTTTTT
>TRBV18|TRBD1|once|TRBJ2-2|16
CASSVDRLSNTGELFF
TGTGCCAGCTCGGTGGACAGGTTGAGTAACACCGGGGAGCTGTTTTTT
>TRBV18|.|.|TRBJ1-1|15
CASSPTRVMNTEAFF
TGTGCCAGCTCACCAACAAGGGTCATGAACACTGAAGCTTTCTTT
>TRBV3-1|.|.|TRBJ2-7|14
CASSQDWTAYEQYF
TGTGCCAGCAGCCAGGACTGGACGGCCTACGAGCAGTACTTC
>TRBV9|.|.|TRBJ1-5|14
CASSVAGRGQPQHF
TGTGCCAGCAGCGTAGCAGGGAGGGGTCAGCCCCAGCATTTT
>TRBV12-3/TRBV12-4|TRBD2|.|TRBJ2-1|15
CASSAHSGGNNEQFF
TGTGCCAGCAGTGCCCATAGCGGGGGGAACAATGAGCAGTTCTTC
>TRBV15|.|once|TRBJ1-2|13
CATSGGANYGYTF
TGTGCCACCAGCGGAGGGGCGAACTATGGCTACACCTTC
>TRBV10-3|.|.|TRBJ1-6|16
CAISESLQGTGSPLHF
TGTGCCATCAGTGAGTCGTTGCAGGGGACGGGGTCACCCCTCCACTTT
>TRBV2|.|.|TRBJ1-5|13
CASSDFGGQPQHF
TGTGCCAGCAGTGATTTTGGCGGCCAGCCCCAGCATTTT
>TRBV30|TRBD2|.|TRBJ2-1|16
CAWRKLAGDSYNEQFF
TGTGCCTGGAGAAAGCTAGCGGGAGACTCCTACAATGAGCAGTTCTTC
>TRBV6-2/TRBV6-3|.|.|TRBJ2-7|13
CASSYVGAYEQYF
TGTGCCAGCAGTTACGTGGGGGCCTACGAGCAGTACTTC
>TRBV28|TRBD1|.|TRBJ1-3|13
CASRGQGANTIYF
TGTGCCAGCAGGGGACAGGGGGCTAACACCATATATTTT
>TRBV27|TRBD1|.|TRBJ2-1|15
CASSFQGQGHNEQFF
TGTGCCAGCAGTTTCCAGGGACAGGGACACAATGAGCAGTTCTTC
>TRBV6-6|TRBD1|.|TRBJ1-3|15
CASRPTGQLGNTIYF
TGTGCCAGCAGGCCCACGGGACAGCTTGGAAACACCATATATTTT
>TRBV3-1|.|.|TRBJ2-7|15
CASSQDVGHTYEQYF
TGTGCCAGCAGCCAAGATGTGGGACATACCTACGAGCAGTACTTC
>TRBV2|.|.|TRBJ1-5|14
CASSKGGSNQPQHF
TGTGCCAGCAGTAAGGGTGGTTCCAATCAGCCCCAGCATTTT
>TRBV11-2|.|once|TRBJ2-3|16
CASSLDSGRSTDTQYF
TGTGCCAGCAGCTTAGATAGCGGAAGGAGCACAGATACGCAGTATTTT
>TRBV27|TRBD1|.|TRBJ1-5|15
CASSPGQASNQPQHF
TGTGCCAGCAGTCCAGGACAGGCTAGCAATCAGCCCCAGCATTTT
>TRBV30|.|.|TRBJ2-7|15
CAWRDLGRSPYEQYF
TGTGCCTGGAGGGATCTTGGGAGATCCCCCTACGAGCAGTACTTC